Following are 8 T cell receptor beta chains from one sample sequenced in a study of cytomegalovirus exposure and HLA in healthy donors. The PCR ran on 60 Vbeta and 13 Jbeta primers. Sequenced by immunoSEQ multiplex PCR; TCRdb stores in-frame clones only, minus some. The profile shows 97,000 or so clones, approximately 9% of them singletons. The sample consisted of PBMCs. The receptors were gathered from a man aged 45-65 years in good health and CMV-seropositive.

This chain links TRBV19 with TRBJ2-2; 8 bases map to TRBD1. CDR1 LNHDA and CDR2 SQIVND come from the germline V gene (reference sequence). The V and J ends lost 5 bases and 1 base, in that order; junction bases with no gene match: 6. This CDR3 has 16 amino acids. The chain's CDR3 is CASSPDRGVNTGELFF. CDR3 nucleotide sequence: TGTGCCAGTAGTCCCGACAGGGGCGTGAACACCGGGGAGCTGTTTTTT.

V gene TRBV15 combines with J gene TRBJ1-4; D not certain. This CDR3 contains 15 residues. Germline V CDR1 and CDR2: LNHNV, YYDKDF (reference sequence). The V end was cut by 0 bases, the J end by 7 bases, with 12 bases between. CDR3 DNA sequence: TGTGCCACCAGCAGAGATGAGAGGGTCGTTGAAAAACTGTTTTTT. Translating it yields CATSRDERVVEKLFF.

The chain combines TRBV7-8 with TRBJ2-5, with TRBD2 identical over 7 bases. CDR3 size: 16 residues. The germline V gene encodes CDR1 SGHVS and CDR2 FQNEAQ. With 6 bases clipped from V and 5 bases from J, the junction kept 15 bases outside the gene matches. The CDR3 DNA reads TGTGCCAGCAGAAAAGGACTAGGCGGACGTGGGGAGACCCAGTACTTC. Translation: CASRKGLGGRGETQYF.

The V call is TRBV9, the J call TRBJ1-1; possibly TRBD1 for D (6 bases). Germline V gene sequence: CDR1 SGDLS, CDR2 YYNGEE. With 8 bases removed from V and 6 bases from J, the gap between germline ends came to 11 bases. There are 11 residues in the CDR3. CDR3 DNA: TGTGCCAGGGACAGTCCGGCTGAAGCTTTCTTT. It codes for CARDSPAEAFF.

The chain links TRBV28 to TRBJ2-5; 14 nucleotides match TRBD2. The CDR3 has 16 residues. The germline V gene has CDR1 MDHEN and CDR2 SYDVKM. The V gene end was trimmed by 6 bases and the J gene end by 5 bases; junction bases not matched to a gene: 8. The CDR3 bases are TGTGCCAGCAGCCCCGGGACTAGCGGGAGTCTCGAGACCCAGTACTTC. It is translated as CASSPGTSGSLETQYF. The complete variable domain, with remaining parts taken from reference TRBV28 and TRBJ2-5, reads DVKVTQSSRYLVKRTGEKVFLECVQDMDHENMFWYRQDPGLGLRLIYFSYDVKMKEKGDIPEGYSVSREKKERFSLILESASTNQTSMYLCASSPGTSGSLETQYFGPGTRLLVL.

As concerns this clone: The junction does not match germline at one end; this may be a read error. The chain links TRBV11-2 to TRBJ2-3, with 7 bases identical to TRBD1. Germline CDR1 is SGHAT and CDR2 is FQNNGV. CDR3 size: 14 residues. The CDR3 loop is CASSLLGGTNTQYF. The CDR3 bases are TGTGCCAGCAGCTTATTAGGGGGCACAAATACGCAGTATTTT. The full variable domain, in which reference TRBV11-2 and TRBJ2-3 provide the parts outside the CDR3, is EAGVAQSPRYKIIEKRQSVAFWCNPISGHATLYWYQQILGQGPKLLIQFQNNGVVDDSQLPKDRFSAERLKGVDSTLKIQPAKLEDSAVYLCASSLLGGTNTQYFGPGTRLTVL.

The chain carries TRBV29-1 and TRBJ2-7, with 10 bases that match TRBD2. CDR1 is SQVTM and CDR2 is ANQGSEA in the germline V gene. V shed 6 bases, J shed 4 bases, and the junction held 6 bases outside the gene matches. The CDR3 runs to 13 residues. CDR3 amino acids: CSVPSGRGYEQYF. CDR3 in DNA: TGCAGCGTCCCTAGCGGGAGAGGTTACGAGCAGTACTTC.

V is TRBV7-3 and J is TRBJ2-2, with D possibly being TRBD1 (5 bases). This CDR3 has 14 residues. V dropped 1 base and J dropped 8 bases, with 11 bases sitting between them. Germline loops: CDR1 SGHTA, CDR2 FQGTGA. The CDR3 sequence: CASSLIGREGELFF. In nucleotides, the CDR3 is TGTGCCAGCAGCTTAATAGGCAGGGAAGGGGAGCTGTTTTTT. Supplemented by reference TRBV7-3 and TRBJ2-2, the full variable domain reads GAGVSQTPSNKVTEKGKYVELRCDPISGHTALYWYRQSLGQGPEFLIYFQGTGAADDSGLPNDRFFAVRPEGSVSTLKIQRTERGDSAVYLCASSLIGREGELFFGEGSRLTVL.